These 2 T cell receptor beta chains share one sample of origin, sequenced in a study of cytomegalovirus exposure and HLA in healthy donors. 60 Vbeta and 13 Jbeta primers were used in PCR. Only in-frame clones appear in the TCRdb table, and some are missing; sequencing was by immunoSEQ multiplex PCR. The sample holds 150,000 to 200,000 clones, 65% to 85% seen once. Sequenced input: PBMCs. The receptors shown here come from a boy aged 2 to 10 in good health and CMV-seronegative.

The CDR3 loop reads CASRERGTGVETQYF. The DNA for the CDR3 is TGTGCCAGTAGGGAGAGGGGGACAGGGGTGGAGACCCAGTACTTC. The rearrangement uses TRBV19 and TRBJ2-5; TRBD1 matches at 10 bases. The V gene end was trimmed by 6 bases and the J gene end by 5 bases; junction bases not matched to a gene: 9. The CDR3 sequence is 15 residues long. CDR1 and CDR2 (germline): LNHDA, SQIVND (reference sequence).

This clone was seen once. V is TRBV4-3 and J is TRBJ1-2; possible D gene TRBD1, 6 bases. The CDR3 contains 18 residues. CDR1 LGHNA and CDR2 YSLEER come from the germline V gene. Trimming stripped 6 bases from V and 2 bases from J, with 25 bases between. CDR3 amino acids: CASSPRTASWAENYGYTF. For the CDR3, the DNA is TGCGCCAGCAGTCCCAGGACAGCTAGCTGGGCTGAGAACTATGGCTACACCTTC.